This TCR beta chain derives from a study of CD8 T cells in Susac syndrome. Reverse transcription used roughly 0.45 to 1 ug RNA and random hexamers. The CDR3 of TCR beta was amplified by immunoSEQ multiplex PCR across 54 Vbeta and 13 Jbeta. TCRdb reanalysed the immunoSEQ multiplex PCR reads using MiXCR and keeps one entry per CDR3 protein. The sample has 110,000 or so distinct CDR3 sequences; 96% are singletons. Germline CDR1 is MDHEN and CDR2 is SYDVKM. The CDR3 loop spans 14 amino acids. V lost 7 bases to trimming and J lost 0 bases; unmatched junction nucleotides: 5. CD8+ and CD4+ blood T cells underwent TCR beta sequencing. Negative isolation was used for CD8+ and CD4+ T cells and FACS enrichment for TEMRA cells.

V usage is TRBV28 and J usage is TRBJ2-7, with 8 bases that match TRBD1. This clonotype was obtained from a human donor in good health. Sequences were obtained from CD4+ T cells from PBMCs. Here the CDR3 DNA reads TGTGCCAGCAAAGGGACAGGATACTCCTACGAGCAGTACTTC. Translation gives CASKGTGYSYEQYF.